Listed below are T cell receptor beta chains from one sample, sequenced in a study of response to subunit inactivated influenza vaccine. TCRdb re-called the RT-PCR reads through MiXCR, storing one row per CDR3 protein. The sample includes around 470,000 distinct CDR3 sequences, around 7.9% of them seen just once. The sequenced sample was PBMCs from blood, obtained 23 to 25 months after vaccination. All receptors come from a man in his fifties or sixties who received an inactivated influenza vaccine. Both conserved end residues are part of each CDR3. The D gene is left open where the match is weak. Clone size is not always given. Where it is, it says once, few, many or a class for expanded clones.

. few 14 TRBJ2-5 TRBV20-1 CSARTQLDQETQYF TGCAGTGCTAGAACCCAGCTAGACCAAGAGACCCAGTACTTC
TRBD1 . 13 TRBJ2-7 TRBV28 CASSGTGDYEQYF TGTGCCAGCAGCGGCACAGGGGACTACGAGCAGTACTTC
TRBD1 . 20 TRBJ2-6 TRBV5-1 CASSQSRDRPISSGANVLTF TGCGCCAGCAGCCAGTCCCGGGACAGGCCCATCAGCTCTGGGGCCAACGTCCTGACTTTC
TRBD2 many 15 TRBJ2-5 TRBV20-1 CSPLSGGGGAETQYF TGCAGCCCTCTTTCCGGGGGCGGGGGGGCGGAGACCCAGTACTTC
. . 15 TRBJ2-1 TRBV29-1 CSVSTGARKGNEQFF TGCAGCGTTAGTACGGGGGCTAGGAAGGGAAATGAGCAGTTCTTC
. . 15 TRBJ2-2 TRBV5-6 CASSLRPVGTGELFF TGTGCCAGCAGCTTGAGACCCGTAGGCACCGGGGAGCTGTTTTTT
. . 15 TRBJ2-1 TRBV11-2 CASSLDRAAGGEQFF TGTGCCAGCAGCTTAGATAGGGCAGCCGGAGGTGAGCAGTTCTTC
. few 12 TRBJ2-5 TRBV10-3 CAISESSETQYF TGTGCCATCAGTGAATCATCAGAGACCCAGTACTTC
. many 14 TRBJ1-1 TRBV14 CASSQEVQNTEAFF TGTGCCAGCAGCCAAGAGGTACAGAACACTGAAGCTTTCTTT
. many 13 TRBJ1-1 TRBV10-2 CASSDGGWTEAFF TGCGCCAGCAGTGACGGGGGTTGGACTGAAGCTTTCTTT
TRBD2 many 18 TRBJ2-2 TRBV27 CASSKTSGGASLTGELFF TGTGCCAGCAGTAAGACTAGCGGGGGGGCTTCTTTAACCGGGGAGCTGTTTTTT
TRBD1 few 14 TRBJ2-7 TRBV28 CASSLPDRGSEQYF TGTGCCAGCAGTTTACCCGACAGGGGAAGCGAGCAGTACTTC
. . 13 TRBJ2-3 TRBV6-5 CASSSTAGDTQYF TGTGCCAGCAGTTCCACAGCCGGGGATACGCAGTATTTT
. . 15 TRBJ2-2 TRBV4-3 CASSQEVRLSGELFF TGCGCCAGCAGCCAAGAGGTTCGACTGTCCGGGGAGCTGTTTTTT
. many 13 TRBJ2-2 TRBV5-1 CASRGADTGELFF TGCGCCAGCAGAGGAGCGGACACCGGGGAGCTGTTTTTT
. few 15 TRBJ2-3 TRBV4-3 CASSQDPSATDTQYF TGCGCCAGCAGCCAAGACCCTAGCGCCACAGATACGCAGTATTTT
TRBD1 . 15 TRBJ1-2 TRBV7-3 CASSPAAGGNYGYTF TGTGCCAGCAGCCCGGCGGCAGGGGGGAACTATGGCTACACCTTC
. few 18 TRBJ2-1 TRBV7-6 CASSWFFGRNPSYNEQFF TGTGCCAGCAGCTGGTTTTTCGGGAGAAACCCCTCCTACAATGAGCAGTTCTTC
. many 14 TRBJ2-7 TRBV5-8 CASTPFLGLNEQYF TGTGCCAGCACCCCCTTCTTGGGATTAAACGAGCAGTACTTC
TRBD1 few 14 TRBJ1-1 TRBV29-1 CSVLRGQPNTEAFF TGCAGCGTTCTCCGGGGACAGCCTAACACTGAAGCTTTCTTT
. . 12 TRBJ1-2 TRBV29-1 CSVARSGSGYTF TGCAGCGTTGCCAGGTCGGGTAGTGGCTACACCTTC
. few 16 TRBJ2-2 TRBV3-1 CASSQASATGTGELFF TGTGCCAGCAGCCAAGCCTCCGCCACAGGCACCGGGGAGCTGTTTTTT
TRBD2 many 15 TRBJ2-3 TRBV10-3 CAISKGLAATDTQYF TGTGCCATCAGTAAAGGACTAGCTGCCACAGATACGCAGTATTTT
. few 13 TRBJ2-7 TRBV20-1 CSAIVGTASEQYF TGCAGTGCTATAGTTGGGACCGCGTCCGAGCAGTACTTC
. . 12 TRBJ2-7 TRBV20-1 CSAKGRSYEQYF TGCAGTGCTAAGGGCCGATCCTACGAGCAGTACTTC
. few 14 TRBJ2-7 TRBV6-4 CASSKNSGVHEQYF TGTGCCAGCAGTAAAAACTCGGGGGTCCACGAGCAGTACTTC
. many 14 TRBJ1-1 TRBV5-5 CASSLTGSGTEAFF TGTGCCAGCAGCTTGACCGGTTCGGGAACTGAAGCTTTCTTT
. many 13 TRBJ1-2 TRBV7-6 CASSAEQNYGYTF TGTGCCAGCAGCGCCGAACAGAACTATGGCTACACCTTC
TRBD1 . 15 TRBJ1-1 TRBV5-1 CASSLNVQGATEAIF TGCGCCAGCAGCTTGAATGTTCAGGGGGCGACTGAAGCTATCTTT
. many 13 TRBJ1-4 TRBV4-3 CASSDSRGEKLFF TGCGCCAGCAGCGACTCCCGGGGGGAAAAACTGTTTTTT